Sequencing of this T cell receptor (beta chain) was carried out in a study of T cells after yellow fever vaccination. This CDR3 comprises 13 residues. Trimming cost V 3 bases and J 8 bases, with 12 bases left between them. The germline V gene encodes CDR1 SGHNT and CDR2 YYREEE (reference sequence). Synthesis of TCR cDNA relied on 5'RACE template switching, which attached a universal primer site and UMIs. TCRdb recomputed calls from the 5' RACE reads with MiXCR, one row per CDR3 protein. The table includes around 330,000 distinct CDR3 sequences, about 3.5% detected once. Sample: PBMCs, taken on the day of the yellow fever booster vaccination. This TCR derives from a man aged 18 to 30 who received the YFV17D yellow fever vaccine. The chain uses TRBV5-4 and TRBJ2-1; the D gene could be TRBD1 or TRBD2 (5 bases each). In nucleotides, the CDR3 is TGTGCCAGCAGCTGGGACCCGAGCGATGAGCAGTTCTTC. Translation gives CASSWDPSDEQFF.